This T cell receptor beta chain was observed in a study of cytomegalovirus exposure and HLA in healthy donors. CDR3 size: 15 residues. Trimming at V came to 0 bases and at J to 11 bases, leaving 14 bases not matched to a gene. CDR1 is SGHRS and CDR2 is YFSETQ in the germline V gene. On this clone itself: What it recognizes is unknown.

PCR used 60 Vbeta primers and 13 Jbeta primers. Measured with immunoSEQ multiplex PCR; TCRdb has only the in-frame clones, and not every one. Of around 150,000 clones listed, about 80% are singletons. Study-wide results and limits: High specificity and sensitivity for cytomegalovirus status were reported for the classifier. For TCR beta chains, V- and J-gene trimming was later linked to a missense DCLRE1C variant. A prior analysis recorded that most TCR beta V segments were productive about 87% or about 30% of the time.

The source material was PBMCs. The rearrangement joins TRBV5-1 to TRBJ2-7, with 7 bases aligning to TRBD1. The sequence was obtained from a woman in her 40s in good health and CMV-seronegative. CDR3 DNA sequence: TGCGCCAGCAGCTTGGTGTCGGGTCAGGGGGACCCCAAGTACTTC. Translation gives CASSLVSGQGDPKYF.